The rows below give T cell receptor beta chains drawn from one sample of a study of T cell responses to AZD1222 COVID-19 vaccine. The assay was immunoSEQ multiplex PCR, and TCRdb's table has in-frame clones only and misses some. The sample contains some 120,000 clones, roughly 91% of which appear only once. The source material was peripheral blood, sampled on day 0 of AZD1222 vaccination. The source of these receptors is an adult in good health. CDR3s include the opening cysteine and the closing phenylalanine or tryptophan. Fields, in order: J gene, D gene, CDR3 length, V gene, clone size, CDR3 DNA, CDR3 protein. D genes are given only for firm matches. Rows give clone size only sometimes, using once, few, many, or a class for an expanded clone.

>TRBJ1-2|.|15|TRBV27|once
TGTGCCAGCAGTTCGCGGGACGGGTCAAACTATGGCTACACCTTC
CASSSRDGSNYGYTF
>TRBJ1-1|TRBD1|14|TRBV10-3|.
TGTGCCATCAGTCAGGGGGGGCTGGGCACTGAAGCTTTCTTT
CAISQGGLGTEAFF
>TRBJ1-1|.|14|TRBV7-8|.
TGTGCCAGCAGCTTAGCGAAGGACAGCGTTGAAGCTTTCTTT
CASSLAKDSVEAFF
>TRBJ2-7|.|14|TRBV6-5|.
TGTGCCAGCAGTCCAGGGGTCGGTCCCTACGAGCAGTACTTC
CASSPGVGPYEQYF
>TRBJ2-5|TRBD2|16|TRBV9|.
TGTGCCAGCAGCGTACGGACTAGCGGGGTCCAAGAGACCCAGTACTTC
CASSVRTSGVQETQYF
>TRBJ2-1|.|15|TRBV7-3|few
TGTGCCAGCAGCGGAGGGGGTAACTCCTACAATGAGCAGTTCTTC
CASSGGGNSYNEQFF
>TRBJ2-7|.|15|TRBV3-1/TRBV3-2|.
TGTGCCAGCAGCCAGGGGGTGAGTGCTACTTCCGAGCAGTACTTC
CASSQGVSATSEQYF
>TRBJ1-1|TRBD1|14|TRBV2|.
TGTGCCAGCACTGGACAGGGGCCGGTCACTGAAGCTTTCTTT
CASTGQGPVTEAFF
>TRBJ1-6|.|15|TRBV18|.
TGTGCCAGCTCACCCCCCTCCTTGGCAGATTCACCCCTCCACTTT
CASSPPSLADSPLHF
>TRBJ1-1|.|16|TRBV7-8|.
TGTGCCAGCAGCTTAGGGCCAGGGGAATTGAACACTGAAGCTTTCTTT
CASSLGPGELNTEAFF
>TRBJ1-2|.|14|TRBV2|.
TGTGCCAGCAGTGAACGAGTTCAGGGGAGTGGCTACACCTTC
CASSERVQGSGYTF
>TRBJ2-2|TRBD1|16|TRBV20-1|.
TGCAGTGCTAGTGGGGACAGGGGCTCGAACACCGGGGAGCTGTTTTTT
CSASGDRGSNTGELFF
>TRBJ2-3|.|15|TRBV6-5|.
TGTGCCAGCAGTTCGGGACTCGAAGGCACAGATACGCAGTATTTT
CASSSGLEGTDTQYF
>TRBJ1-1|.|14|TRBV7-9|.
TGTGCCAGCGTCCCCCCGGGGATTACACCTGAAGCTTTCTTT
CASVPPGITPEAFF
>TRBJ1-5|.|15|TRBV9|.
TGTGCCAGCAGCGTAGCGGCCGGGGTCAATCAGCCCCAGCATTTT
CASSVAAGVNQPQHF
>TRBJ2-1|.|15|TRBV7-2|.
TGTGCCACCTCATTAGGCGCGAGTGAGTACAATGAGCAGTTCTTC
CATSLGASEYNEQFF
>TRBJ2-6|.|16|TRBV4-3|.
TGCGCCAGCAGCCAAGGTTTAGGCTCTGGGGCCAACGTCCTGACTTTC
CASSQGLGSGANVLTF
>TRBJ1-5|TRBD1|16|TRBV6-6|.
TGTGCCAGCAGTTACACAACAGGGGGCCAGAATCAGCCCCAGCATTTT
CASSYTTGGQNQPQHF
>TRBJ1-3|.|16|TRBV7-2|once
TGTGCCAGCAGTTTGCGGTGGGGGCGTTCTGGAAACACCATATATTTT
CASSLRWGRSGNTIYF
>TRBJ2-7|.|17|TRBV19|.
TGTGCCAGTAGTATCCCTCCTAGGAAAGGCCGATCCTACGAGCAGTACTTC
CASSIPPRKGRSYEQYF
>TRBJ1-6|.|13|TRBV10-2|.
TGCGCCAGCAGGGGGGACGGTTTTTCACCCCTCCACTTT
CASRGDGFSPLHF
>TRBJ2-7|.|17|TRBV4-1|.
TGCGCCAGACACCAAGAGGGCCAGGGGCCGAGGACCTACGAGCAGTACTTC
CARHQEGQGPRTYEQYF
>TRBJ2-7|.|15|TRBV5-1|once
TGCGCCAGCAGCTTGGACCGGGACAAAGGTTACGAGCAGTACTTC
CASSLDRDKGYEQYF
>TRBJ1-1|.|15|TRBV4-3|.
TGCGCCAGCAGCCAAGATCAGGGATTGGGCACTGAAGCTTTCTTT
CASSQDQGLGTEAFF
>TRBJ2-5|.|14|TRBV5-1|.
TGCGCCAGCAGCCCAGTAGGGGACCAAGAGACCCAGTACTTC
CASSPVGDQETQYF
>TRBJ1-1|TRBD1|13|TRBV19|.
TGTGCCAGTAGGGACAGGGGGAACACTGAAGCTTTCTTT
CASRDRGNTEAFF
>TRBJ2-5|.|14|TRBV5-6|once
TGTGCCAGCAGCCAACCAGGGATTGCAGAGACCCAGTACTTC
CASSQPGIAETQYF
>TRBJ2-5|TRBD2|16|TRBV18|.
TGTGCCAGCTCACCCTTCCAGGGAGGGAACCAAGAGACCCAGTACTTC
CASSPFQGGNQETQYF
>TRBJ2-2|.|11|TRBV11-3|.
TGTGCCAGCAGCTTCAACGGGGAGCTGTTTTTT
CASSFNGELFF
>TRBJ1-2|.|16|TRBV19|.
TGTGCCAGTAGTATGTTGGGCCAAATGTCACCCCATGGCTACACCTTC
CASSMLGQMSPHGYTF
>TRBJ2-3|.|17|TRBV3-1/TRBV3-2|.
TGTGCCAGCAGCCATAATACGCGGGGGCGGGGCACAGATACGCAGTATTTT
CASSHNTRGRGTDTQYF
>TRBJ2-7|.|14|TRBV7-9|.
TGTGCCAGCAGCCTAGATGTGAGCTCCTACGAGCAGTACTTC
CASSLDVSSYEQYF
>TRBJ1-1|.|15|TRBV19|.
TGTGCCAGTAGTGTCCCCCCGGGAGACTTCACTGAAGCTTTCTTT
CASSVPPGDFTEAFF
>TRBJ2-2|.|16|TRBV2|once
TGTGCCAGCAGCCCTCAAGGGGTACCGAACACCGGGGAGCTGTTTTTT
CASSPQGVPNTGELFF
>TRBJ2-3|.|11|TRBV12-3/TRBV12-4|.
TGTGCCAGCAGTTCTGGGGATACGCAGTATTTT
CASSSGDTQYF
>TRBJ1-1|.|14|TRBV19|once
TGTGCCAGTACCTCGCAGGGAATGAACACTGAAGCTTTCTTT
CASTSQGMNTEAFF
>TRBJ2-2|.|14|TRBV11-3|once
TGTGCCAGCAGCTTAACTAGCTGGACCGGGGAGCTGTTTTTT
CASSLTSWTGELFF
>TRBJ2-5|.|17|TRBV7-9|.
TGTGCCAGCAGCCCTAATTGGTGGACGGGATCGCCGTATACCCAGTACTTC
CASSPNWWTGSPYTQYF
>TRBJ2-7|TRBD1|17|TRBV5-3|.
TGTGCCAGAAGCTCGAGGGTGGCAGGACAGGGTTCCCACGAGCAGTACTTC
CARSSRVAGQGSHEQYF
>TRBJ2-7|.|13|TRBV6-5|.
TGTGCCCTTTCCCCCGGGGGAATCTACGAGCAGTACTTC
CALSPGGIYEQYF
>TRBJ1-1|.|14|TRBV14|.
TGTGCCAGCAGCCCCGGCGGGGCGAACACTGAAGCTTTCTTT
CASSPGGANTEAFF
>TRBJ2-2|.|14|TRBV6-5|.
TGTGCCAGCAGCCAGCAGGCGGTCACCGGGGAGCTGTTTTTT
CASSQQAVTGELFF
>TRBJ1-1|.|15|TRBV5-1|.
TGCGCCAGCAGCCAGCAGGGGTTGGAGAACACTGAAGCTTTCTTT
CASSQQGLENTEAFF
>TRBJ1-4|TRBD1|16|TRBV4-1|.
TGCGCCAGCAGCCAAGATCAGGGGACAGGGGGGGAAAAACTGTTTTTT
CASSQDQGTGGEKLFF
>TRBJ2-7|TRBD2|15|TRBV5-6|.
TGTGCCAGCAGCTGGGCTCTAGCGGGGGGTTACGAGCAGTACTTC
CASSWALAGGYEQYF
>TRBJ2-3|TRBD1|16|TRBV13|.
TGTGCCAGCAGCTTAGGTGGGACAGGGGTTGGAGATACGCAGTATTTT
CASSLGGTGVGDTQYF
>TRBJ2-3|.|15|TRBV5-8|.
TGTGCCAGCAGCTTGTCTTGGGGGAATATAGATACGCAGTATTTT
CASSLSWGNIDTQYF
>TRBJ2-2|.|13|TRBV7-7|.
TGTGCTAGCAGCCCGGACAGCACCGGGGAGCTGTTTTTT
CASSPDSTGELFF
>TRBJ1-4|.|17|TRBV19|.
TGTGCCAGCAACCTCCCGACAGGACTTGCAACTAATGAAAAACTGTTTTTT
CASNLPTGLATNEKLFF
>TRBJ1-6|.|16|TRBV16|once
TGTGCCAGCAGCCAATCGCTTCGGGGCCTAAATTCACCCCTCCACTTT
CASSQSLRGLNSPLHF
>TRBJ2-5|.|11|TRBV20-1|.
TGCAGTGGGGTTCGCCAAGAGACCCAGTACTTC
CSGVRQETQYF
>TRBJ2-1|TRBD1|15|TRBV18|.
TGTGCCAGCTCCTTGGGACAGGGAGATTACAATGAGCAGTTCTTC
CASSLGQGDYNEQFF